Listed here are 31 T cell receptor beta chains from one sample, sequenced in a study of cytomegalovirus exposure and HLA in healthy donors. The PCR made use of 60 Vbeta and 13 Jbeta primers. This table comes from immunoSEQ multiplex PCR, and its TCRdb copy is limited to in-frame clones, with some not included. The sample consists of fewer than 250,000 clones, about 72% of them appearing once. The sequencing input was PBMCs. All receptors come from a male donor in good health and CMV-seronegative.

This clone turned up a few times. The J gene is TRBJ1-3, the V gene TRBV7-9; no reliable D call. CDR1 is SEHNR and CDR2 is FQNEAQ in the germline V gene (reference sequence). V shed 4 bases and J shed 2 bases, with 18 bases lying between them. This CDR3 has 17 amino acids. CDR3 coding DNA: TGTGCCAGCAGCTCACTCAGAGCGGGAGGCCCTGGAAACACCATATATTTT. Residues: CASSSLRAGGPGNTIYF. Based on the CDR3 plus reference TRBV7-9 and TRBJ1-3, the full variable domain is DTGVSQNPRHKITKRGQNVTFRCDPISEHNRLYWYRQTLGQGPEFLTYFQNEAQLEKSRLLSDRFSAERPKGSFSTLEIQRTEQGDSAMYLCASSSLRAGGPGNTIYFGEGSWLTVV.

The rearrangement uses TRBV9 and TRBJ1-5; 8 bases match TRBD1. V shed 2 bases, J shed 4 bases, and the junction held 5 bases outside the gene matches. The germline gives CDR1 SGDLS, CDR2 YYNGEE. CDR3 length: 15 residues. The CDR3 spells CASSVLDRDNQPQHF. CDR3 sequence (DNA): TGTGCCAGCAGCGTGTTGGACAGGGATAATCAGCCCCAGCATTTT. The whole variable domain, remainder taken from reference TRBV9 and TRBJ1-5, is DSGVTQTPKHLITATGQRVTLRCSPRSGDLSVYWYQQSLDQGLQFLIQYYNGEERAKGNILERFSAQQFPDLHSELNLSSLELGDSALYFCASSVLDRDNQPQHFGDGTRLSIL.

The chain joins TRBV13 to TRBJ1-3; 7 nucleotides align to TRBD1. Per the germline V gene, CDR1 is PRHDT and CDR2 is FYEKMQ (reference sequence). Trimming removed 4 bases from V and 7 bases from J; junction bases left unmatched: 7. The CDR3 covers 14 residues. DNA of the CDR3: TGTGCCAGCAGCTATTATGACAGGGTGAACACCATATATTTT. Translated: CASSYYDRVNTIYF.

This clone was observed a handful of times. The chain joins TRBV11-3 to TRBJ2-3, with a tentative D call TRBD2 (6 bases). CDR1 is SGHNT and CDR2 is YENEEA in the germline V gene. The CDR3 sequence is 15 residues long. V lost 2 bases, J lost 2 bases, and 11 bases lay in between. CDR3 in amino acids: CASSLSWGDTDTQYF. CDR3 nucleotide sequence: TGTGCCAGCAGCTTAAGTTGGGGGGACACAGATACGCAGTATTTT.

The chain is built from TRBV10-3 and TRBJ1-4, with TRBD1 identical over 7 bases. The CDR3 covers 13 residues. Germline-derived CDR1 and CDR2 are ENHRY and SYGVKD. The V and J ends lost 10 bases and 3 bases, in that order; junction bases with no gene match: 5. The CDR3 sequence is CATRDSANEKLFF. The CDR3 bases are TGTGCCACCCGGGACAGTGCTAATGAAAAACTGTTTTTT.

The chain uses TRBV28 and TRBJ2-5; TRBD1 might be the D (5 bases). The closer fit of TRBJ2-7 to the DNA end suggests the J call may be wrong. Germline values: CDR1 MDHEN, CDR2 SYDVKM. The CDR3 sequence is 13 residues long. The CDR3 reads CASRSGMVDEQYF. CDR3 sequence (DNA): TGTGCCAGCAGATCAGGGATGGTCGACGAGCAGTACTTC.

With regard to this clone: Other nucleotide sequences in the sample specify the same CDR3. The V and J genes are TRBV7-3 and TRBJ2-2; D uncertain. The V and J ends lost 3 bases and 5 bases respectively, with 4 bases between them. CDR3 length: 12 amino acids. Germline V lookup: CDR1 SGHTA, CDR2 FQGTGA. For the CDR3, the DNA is TGTGCCAGCAGCTTCGGTACCGGGGAGCTGTTTTTT. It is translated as CASSFGTGELFF. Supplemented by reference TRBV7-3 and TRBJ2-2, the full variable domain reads GAGVSQTPSNKVTEKGKYVELRCDPISGHTALYWYRQSLGQGPEFLIYFQGTGAADDSGLPNDRFFAVRPEGSVSTLKIQRTERGDSAVYLCASSFGTGELFFGEGSRLTVL.

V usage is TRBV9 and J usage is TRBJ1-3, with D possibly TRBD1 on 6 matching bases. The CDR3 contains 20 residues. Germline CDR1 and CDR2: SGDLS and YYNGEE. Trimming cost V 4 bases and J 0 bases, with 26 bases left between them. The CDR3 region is CASSQNTGTHTGNSGNTIYF. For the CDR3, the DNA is TGTGCCAGCAGCCAAAATACCGGGACACATACTGGGAACTCTGGAAACACCATATATTTT.

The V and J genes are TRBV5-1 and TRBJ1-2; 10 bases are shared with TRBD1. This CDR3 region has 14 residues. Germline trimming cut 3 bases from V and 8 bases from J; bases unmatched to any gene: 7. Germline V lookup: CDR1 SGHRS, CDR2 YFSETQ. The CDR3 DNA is TGCGCCAGCAGCTCTGACAGGGGGCGAGGGGGCTACACCTTC. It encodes CASSSDRGRGGYTF. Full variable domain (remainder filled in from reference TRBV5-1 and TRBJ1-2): KAGVTQTPRYLIKTRGQQVTLSCSPISGHRSVSWYQQTPGQGLQFLFEYFSETQRNKGNFPGRFSGRQFSNSRSEMNVSTLELGDSALYLCASSSDRGRGGYTFGSGTRLTVV.

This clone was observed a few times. CDR3 region: CASSATGGSTGELFF. The CDR3 DNA is TGTGCCAGCAGTGCGACAGGGGGCTCCACCGGGGAGCTGTTTTTT. The rearrangement links TRBV6-4 to TRBJ2-2; 10 positions agree with TRBD1. V dropped 4 bases and J dropped 4; count of bases not matched to a gene: 3. The V gene's germline CDR1 is MRHNA and CDR2 SNTAGT. This CDR3 contains 15 residues.

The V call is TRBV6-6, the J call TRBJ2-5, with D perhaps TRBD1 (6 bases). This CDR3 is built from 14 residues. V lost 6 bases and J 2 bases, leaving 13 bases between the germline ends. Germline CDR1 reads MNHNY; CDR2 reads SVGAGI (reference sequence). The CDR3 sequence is CASRRYREQETQYF. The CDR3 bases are TGTGCCAGCAGGCGGTACAGGGAGCAAGAGACCCAGTACTTC.

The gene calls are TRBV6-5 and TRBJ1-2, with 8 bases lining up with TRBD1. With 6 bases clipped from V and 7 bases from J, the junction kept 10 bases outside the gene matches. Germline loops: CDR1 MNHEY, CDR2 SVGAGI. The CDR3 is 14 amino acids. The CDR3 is CASSVDRAGSGYTF. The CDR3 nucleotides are TGTGCCAGCAGCGTGGACAGGGCAGGATCTGGCTACACCTTC.

CDR3 sequence: CASSPRTGGSGNTIYF. The DNA for the CDR3 is TGTGCCAGCTCACCCAGGACAGGGGGTTCTGGAAACACCATATATTTT. The V gene is TRBV18, the J gene TRBJ1-3; 10 bases are a match to TRBD1. Germline values: CDR1 KGHSH, CDR2 LQKENI. V lost 3 bases to trimming and J lost 1 base; unmatched junction nucleotides: 3. The CDR3 sequence is 16 residues long.

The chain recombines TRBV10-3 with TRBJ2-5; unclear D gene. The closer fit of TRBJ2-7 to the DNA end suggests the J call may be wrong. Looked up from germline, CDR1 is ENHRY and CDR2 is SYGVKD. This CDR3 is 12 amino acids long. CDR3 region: CAISVPSYEQYF. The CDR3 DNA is TGTGCCATCAGTGTGCCAAGCTACGAGCAGTACTTC.

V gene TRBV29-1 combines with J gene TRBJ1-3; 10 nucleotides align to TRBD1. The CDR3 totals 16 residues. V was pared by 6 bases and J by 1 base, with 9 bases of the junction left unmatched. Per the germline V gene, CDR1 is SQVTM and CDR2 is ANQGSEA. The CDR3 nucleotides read TGCAGCGTCACCGGGACAGGGGAAGCGTCTGGAAACACCATATATTTT. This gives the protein CSVTGTGEASGNTIYF.

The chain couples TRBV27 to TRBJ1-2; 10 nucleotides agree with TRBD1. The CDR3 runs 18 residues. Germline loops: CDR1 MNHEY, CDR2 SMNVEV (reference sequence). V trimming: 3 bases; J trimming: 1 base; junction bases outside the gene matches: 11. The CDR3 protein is CASSFSRQGARLNYGYTF. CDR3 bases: TGTGCCAGCAGTTTCTCCAGACAGGGGGCGCGACTTAACTATGGCTACACCTTC.

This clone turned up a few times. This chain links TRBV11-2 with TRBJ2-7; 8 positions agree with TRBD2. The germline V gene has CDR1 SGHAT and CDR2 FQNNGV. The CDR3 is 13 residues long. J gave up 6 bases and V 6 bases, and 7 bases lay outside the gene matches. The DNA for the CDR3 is TGTGCCAGCAGACGGGAGGGCCCCATCGAGCAGTACTTC. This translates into CASRREGPIEQYF.

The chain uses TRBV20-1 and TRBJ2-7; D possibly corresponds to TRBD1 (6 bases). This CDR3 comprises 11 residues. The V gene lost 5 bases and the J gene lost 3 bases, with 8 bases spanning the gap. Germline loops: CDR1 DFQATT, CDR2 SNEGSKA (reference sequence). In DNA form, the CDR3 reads TGCAGTGCTCGGGACAACTACGAGCAGTACTTC. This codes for CSARDNYEQYF.

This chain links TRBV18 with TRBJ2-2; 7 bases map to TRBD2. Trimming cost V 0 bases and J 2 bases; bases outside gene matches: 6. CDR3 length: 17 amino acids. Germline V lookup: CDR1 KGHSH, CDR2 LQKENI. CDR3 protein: CASSPPLLAENTGELFF. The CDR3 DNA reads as TGTGCCAGCTCACCACCGCTGCTAGCGGAAAACACCGGGGAGCTGTTTTTT.

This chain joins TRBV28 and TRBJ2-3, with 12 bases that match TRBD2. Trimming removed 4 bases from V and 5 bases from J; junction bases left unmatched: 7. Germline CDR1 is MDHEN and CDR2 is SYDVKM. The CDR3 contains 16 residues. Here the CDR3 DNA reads TGTGCCAGCAGTTCCGGACTAGCGGGGCAAGGAGATACGCAGTATTTT. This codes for CASSSGLAGQGDTQYF.

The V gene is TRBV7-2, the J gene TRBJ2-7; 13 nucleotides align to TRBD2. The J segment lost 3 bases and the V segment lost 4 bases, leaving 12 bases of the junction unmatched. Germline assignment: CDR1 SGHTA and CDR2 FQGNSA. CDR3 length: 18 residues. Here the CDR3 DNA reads TGTGCCAGCAGCTCAAGACTAGCGGGAGGCCAAGCCTTCTACGAGCAGTACTTC. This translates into CASSSRLAGGQAFYEQYF.

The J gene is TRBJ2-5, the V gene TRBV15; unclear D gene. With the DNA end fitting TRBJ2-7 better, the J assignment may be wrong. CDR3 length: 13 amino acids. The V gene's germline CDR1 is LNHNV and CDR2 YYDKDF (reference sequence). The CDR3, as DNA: TGTGCCACCAGCAGGACACTGGGCAACGAGCAGTACTTC. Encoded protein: CATSRTLGNEQYF.

CDR3 loop: CASSLTGPTYEQYF. The CDR3 DNA follows: TGTGCCAGCAGCTTAACAGGTCCGACCTACGAGCAGTACTTC. The chain carries TRBV7-9 and TRBJ2-7, with D possibly being TRBD1 (5 bases). The CDR3 has 14 residues. Germline V CDR1 and CDR2: SEHNR, FQNEAQ (reference sequence). The V end lost 2 bases, the J end lost 2 bases, and 10 bases lay between the germline ends.

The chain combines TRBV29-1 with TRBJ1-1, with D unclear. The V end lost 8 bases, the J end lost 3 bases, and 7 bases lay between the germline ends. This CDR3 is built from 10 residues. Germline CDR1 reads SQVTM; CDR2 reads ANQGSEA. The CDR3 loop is CSIGDTEAFF. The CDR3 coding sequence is TGCAGCATTGGAGACACTGAAGCTTTCTTT.

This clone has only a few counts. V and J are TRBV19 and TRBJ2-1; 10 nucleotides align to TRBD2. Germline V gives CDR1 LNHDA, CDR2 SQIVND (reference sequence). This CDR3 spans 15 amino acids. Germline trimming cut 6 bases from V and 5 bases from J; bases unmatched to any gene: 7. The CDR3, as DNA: TGTGCCAGTAGGAGGACTAGCGGACAGAACAATGAGCAGTTCTTC. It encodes CASRRTSGQNNEQFF.

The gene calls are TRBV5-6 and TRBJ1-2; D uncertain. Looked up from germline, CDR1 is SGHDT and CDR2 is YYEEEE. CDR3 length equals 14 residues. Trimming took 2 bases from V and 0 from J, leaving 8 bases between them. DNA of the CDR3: TGTGCCAGCAGCTTTGGCGGGCCTAACTATGGCTACACCTTC. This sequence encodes CASSFGGPNYGYTF.

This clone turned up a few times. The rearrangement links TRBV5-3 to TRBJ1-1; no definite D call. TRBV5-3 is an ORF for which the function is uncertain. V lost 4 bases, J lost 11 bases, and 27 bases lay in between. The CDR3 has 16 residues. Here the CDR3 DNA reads TGTGCCAGAAGCCAATTTGCGGAGGCGGGGAGCAGTGACGCTTTCTTT. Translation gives CARSQFAEAGSSDAFF.

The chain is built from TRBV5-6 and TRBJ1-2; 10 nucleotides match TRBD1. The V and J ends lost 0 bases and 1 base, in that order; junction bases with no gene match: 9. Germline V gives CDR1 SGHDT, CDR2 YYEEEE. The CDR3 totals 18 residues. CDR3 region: CASSLGTGGWRFNYGYTF. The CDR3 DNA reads TGTGCCAGCAGCTTGGGGACAGGGGGATGGAGGTTTAACTATGGCTACACCTTC.

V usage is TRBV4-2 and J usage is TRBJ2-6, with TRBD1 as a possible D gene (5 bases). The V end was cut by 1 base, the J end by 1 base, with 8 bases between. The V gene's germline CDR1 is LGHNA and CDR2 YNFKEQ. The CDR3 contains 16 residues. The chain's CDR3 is CASSQGSGSGANVLTF. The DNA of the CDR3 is TGTGCCAGCAGCCAAGGGTCAGGGTCTGGGGCCAACGTCCTGACTTTC.

The CDR3 DNA follows: TGTGCCAGCAGTTCAGGACAGGGGGACTACGAGCAGTACTTC. This gives the protein CASSSGQGDYEQYF. The chain is built from TRBV2 and TRBJ2-7, with TRBD1 matching 10 bases. CDR3 length equals 14 residues. Germline lookup yields CDR1 SNHLY and CDR2 FYNNEI. Trimming at V came to 5 bases and at J to 3 bases, leaving 4 bases not matched to a gene.

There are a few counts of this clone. CDR3 DNA sequence: TGCGCCAGCAGCTTGTTACAGGGGGCTGTCCATGGCTACACCTTC. It codes for CASSLLQGAVHGYTF. The rearrangement uses TRBV5-1 and TRBJ1-2; 9 nucleotides align to TRBD1. The CDR3 totals 15 residues. Germline assignment: CDR1 SGHRS and CDR2 YFSETQ. Germline trimming cut 1 base from V and 6 bases from J; bases unmatched to any gene: 7.